The 27 T cell receptor beta chains given below trace back to one sample, sequenced in a study of T-cell memory formation after mild COVID-19. TCRdb itself ran the 5' RACE reads through MiXCR, one entry per CDR3 protein. The sample has tens of thousands of distinct CDR3 sequences, approximately 8% seen once. The sequencing input was PBMCs or a T cell subset sorted from them (not recorded which). Receptor source: a man aged 18-30 years who had mild COVID-19 (a few samples of this study predate the infection). Cell type and time point are not known.

The CDR3 sequence is CASRRNTEAFF. The CDR3 coding sequence is TGTGCCAGCAGGCGGAACACTGAAGCTTTCTTT. The chain employs TRBV25-1 and TRBJ1-1; no clear D. CDR1 is MGHDK and CDR2 is SYGVNS in the germline V gene. V dropped 6 bases and J dropped 1 base, with 3 bases sitting between them. This CDR3 region has 11 residues.

This clonotype was detected a few times. The CDR3 region has the DNA TGTGCCAGCAGCTTAATGGTGGGACAGGGGACCTTCGGCTACACCTTC. Amino acid sequence: CASSLMVGQGTFGYTF. The chain uses TRBV7-8 and TRBJ1-2, with 10 nucleotides matching TRBD1. Germline assignment: CDR1 SGHVS and CDR2 FQNEAQ. The CDR3 sequence is 16 residues long. V gave up 2 bases and J gave up 8 bases; unmatched junction bases: 11.

This chain's CDR3 is CASSEQGARDQPQHF. For the CDR3, the DNA is TGTGCCAGCAGCGAACAGGGGGCGCGTGATCAGCCCCAGCATTTT. V usage is TRBV2 and J usage is TRBJ1-5, with TRBD1 matching 9 bases. Germline CDR1 reads SNHLY; CDR2 reads FYNNEI. The CDR3 has 15 residues. The trim removed 6 bases at V and 5 bases at J, leaving 8 bases unmatched.

This clonotype showed up just a few times. The chain combines TRBV18 with TRBJ1-1; TRBD1 matches 8 bases. The CDR3 sequence is 17 residues long. V shed 2 bases, J shed 5 bases, and the junction held 13 bases outside the gene matches. The V gene's germline CDR1 is KGHSH and CDR2 LQKENI. The CDR3 sequence: CASSPGLQGASGTEAFF. The DNA of the CDR3 is TGTGCCAGCTCACCAGGTCTGCAGGGGGCGAGCGGGACTGAAGCTTTCTTT.

This clonotype was seen only a few times. The chain is built from TRBV28 and TRBJ1-2, with TRBD1 as a possible D gene (5 bases). Trimming removed 4 bases from V and 3 bases from J, with 15 bases in between. The CDR3 has 15 residues. Germline assignment: CDR1 MDHEN and CDR2 SYDVKM. The DNA for the CDR3 is TGTGCCAGCAGTTCCTCGGGGACCCTTCACTATGGCTACACCTTC. Translation gives CASSSSGTLHYGYTF.

V is TRBV15 and J is TRBJ1-5; D not resolved. From germline, CDR1 is LNHNV and CDR2 YYDKDF (reference sequence). CDR3 length: 15 amino acids. Deletions cut 0 bases from V and 7 bases from J, with 13 bases between. As DNA, the CDR3 is TGTGCCACCAGCAGAGATCCCGTAGCTGGACAGCCCCAGCATTTT. Translation gives CATSRDPVAGQPQHF.

The J gene is TRBJ2-3, the V gene TRBV5-1, with 7 bases fitting TRBD1. V trimming: 5 bases; J trimming: 10 bases; junction bases outside the gene matches: 22. The CDR3 has 17 residues. Germline V gene data show CDR1 as SGHRS and CDR2 as YFSETQ. CDR3 in amino acids: CASRVVRGQFSPFPQYF. CDR3 coding DNA: TGCGCCAGCAGGGTGGTGAGGGGACAGTTCTCACCATTTCCGCAGTATTTT.

This clonotype was seen many times. The chain has TRBV18 and TRBJ2-2; D gene unclear. CDR3 length equals 15 residues. The ends were cut back, 3 bases at V and 1 base at J, with 9 bases in the middle. Germline loops: CDR1 KGHSH, CDR2 LQKENI. In DNA, the CDR3 is TGTGCCAGCTCACCGTTCGAACGGAACACCGGGGAGCTGTTTTTT. Translation: CASSPFERNTGELFF.

This clonotype was counted between two and nine times. V gene TRBV6-6 combines with J gene TRBJ2-2; 9 nucleotides align to TRBD1. Germline-derived CDR1 and CDR2 are MNHNY and SVGAGI (reference sequence). The CDR3 covers 16 residues. Trimming removed 7 bases from V and 7 bases from J; junction bases left unmatched: 13. CDR3 residues: CASNSPRQGDVGELFF. DNA of the CDR3: TGTGCCAGCAACTCCCCACGACAGGGGGATGTCGGGGAGCTGTTTTTT.

This clonotype was seen more than once but under ten times. The chain couples TRBV5-5 to TRBJ1-5; TRBD1 aligns across 8 bases. The CDR3 is made up of 16 amino acids. Germline CDR1 SGHKS, CDR2 YYEKEE (reference sequence). J gave up 9 bases and V 0 bases, and 11 bases lay outside the gene matches. DNA for the CDR3: TGTGCCAGCAGCTTGGACGGGGGGACAGGCAAAGGGCCCCAGCATTTT. It is translated as CASSLDGGTGKGPQHF.

This clonotype was observed many times. The genes are TRBV28 and TRBJ2-5; TRBD2 agrees at 13 bases. The germline V gene has CDR1 MDHEN and CDR2 SYDVKM. The trim removed 6 bases at V and 4 bases at J, leaving 5 bases unmatched. The CDR3 length is 15 residues. The CDR3: CASSPLAGGRETQYF. The CDR3 DNA reads TGTGCCAGCAGCCCACTAGCGGGGGGGCGAGAGACCCAGTACTTC.

This clonotype has more than one count but fewer than ten. The chain has TRBV18 and TRBJ1-1; 9 nucleotides match TRBD1. The CDR3 is 15 residues long. J lost 5 bases, V lost 2 bases, and 6 bases had no gene match. The germline V gene has CDR1 KGHSH and CDR2 LQKENI. DNA of the CDR3: TGTGCCAGCTCACCAAGACAGGGGGGCTTTACTGAAGCTTTCTTT. It yields the protein CASSPRQGGFTEAFF.

This clonotype was counted ten times or more. The V call is TRBV7-9, the J call TRBJ2-1; 15 bases map to TRBD2. Germline V gene data show CDR1 as SEHNR and CDR2 as FQNEAQ (reference sequence). This CDR3 region has 17 residues. V was pared by 3 bases and J by 8 bases, with 8 bases of the junction left unmatched. CDR3 sequence (DNA): TGTGCCAGCAGCTTCGCCGGACTAGCGGGGGGGTTACATGAGCAGTTCTTC. Amino acid sequence: CASSFAGLAGGLHEQFF.

A few counts support this clonotype. V gene TRBV4-1 combines with J gene TRBJ2-2; no clear D. Looked up from germline, CDR1 is MGHRA and CDR2 is YSYEKL. The CDR3 runs 13 residues. Trimming cost V 0 bases and J 7 bases, with 6 bases left between them. DNA of the CDR3: TGCGCCAGCAGCCAAGATCGCGGCGGGGAGCTGTTTTTT. Protein product: CASSQDRGGELFF.

Ten or more counts support this clonotype. The gene calls are TRBV5-6 and TRBJ2-7; perhaps TRBD1 as D (5 bases). CDR3 length: 14 amino acids. The V end lost 0 bases, the J end lost 3 bases, and 10 bases lay between the germline ends. CDR1 is SGHDT, CDR2 YYEEEE, per germline. The CDR3 protein is CASSLEVQGYEQYF. The DNA of the CDR3 is TGTGCCAGCAGCTTGGAAGTCCAGGGCTACGAGCAGTACTTC.

The sample holds a few counts of this clonotype. The J gene is TRBJ1-5, the V gene TRBV28; TRBD1 aligns across 9 bases. With V trimmed by 10 bases and J by 3 bases, 10 bases remained unmatched. Per the germline V gene, CDR1 is MDHEN and CDR2 is SYDVKM. The CDR3 spans 15 residues. CDR3 nucleotide sequence: TGTGCCATCCACCCGACAGGGGGAGACAATCAGCCCCAGCATTTT. This sequence encodes CAIHPTGGDNQPQHF. Full variable domain (remainder filled in from reference TRBV28 and TRBJ1-5): DVKVTQSSRYLVKRTGEKVFLECVQDMDHENMFWYRQDPGLGLRLIYFSYDVKMKEKGDIPEGYSVSREKKERFSLILESASTNQTSMYLCAIHPTGGDNQPQHFGDGTRLSIL.

This clonotype was observed at least ten times. This chain connects TRBV5-1 to TRBJ2-5; D gene unclear. V shed 4 bases and J shed 5 bases, with 21 bases lying between them. Germline CDR1 SGHRS, CDR2 YFSETQ. This CDR3 has 16 residues. This CDR3 reads CASSQGRGFVSETQYF. DNA of the CDR3: TGCGCCAGCAGCCAAGGGCGAGGATTCGTTTCGGAGACCCAGTACTTC.

This chain uses TRBV6-5 with TRBJ2-2, with D tentatively TRBD2 (5 bases). Trimming shortened V by 7 bases and J by 7 bases, and 7 bases separated the two germline ends. Germline V CDR1 and CDR2: MNHEY, SVGAGI. This CDR3 comprises 11 residues. The CDR3 DNA sequence: TGTGCCAGCACCCGGGGCGGGGAGCTGTTTTTT. The encoded protein is CASTRGGELFF.

This clonotype was observed a handful of times. This chain joins TRBV19 and TRBJ2-1; D is tentatively TRBD1 or TRBD2 (5 bases each). V lost 3 bases to trimming and J lost 2 bases, with 11 bases between them. CDR1 is LNHDA, CDR2 SQIVND, per germline (reference sequence). The CDR3 has 15 amino acids. The CDR3 is CASSMGTSTYNEQFF. DNA of the CDR3: TGTGCCAGTAGTATGGGGACCTCAACCTACAATGAGCAGTTCTTC.

This clonotype was seen many times. The V and J genes are TRBV24-1 and TRBJ2-3; TRBD1 agrees at 9 bases. V was pared by 9 bases and J by 1 base, with 4 bases of the junction left unmatched. In germline, CDR1 is KGHDR, CDR2 SFDVKD. The CDR3 covers 14 residues. The CDR3 DNA reads TGTGCCACCGCCGGACAGGGGCGCACAGATACGCAGTATTTT. It translates to CATAGQGRTDTQYF.

This clonotype was recorded many times. The chain is built from TRBV4-1 and TRBJ2-3; TRBD2 might be the D (5 bases). Trimming cost V 0 bases and J 0 bases, with 10 bases left between them. Germline V gene lookup returns CDR1 MGHRA and CDR2 YSYEKL. The CDR3 length is 16 residues. The CDR3 bases are TGCGCCAGCAGCCAAGAGGGGAGCCCTAGCACAGATACGCAGTATTTT. Its translation is CASSQEGSPSTDTQYF.

The rearrangement links TRBV7-3 to TRBJ1-2; D not certain. CDR1 SGHTA and CDR2 FQGTGA come from the germline V gene. The CDR3 is made up of 13 amino acids. V was clipped by 5 bases and J by 2 bases, with 9 bases between them. The CDR3 spells CASSPQSNYGYTF. The CDR3 region has the DNA TGTGCCAGCAGCCCCCAGAGCAACTATGGCTACACCTTC.

CDR3 residues: CASSLTASSYEQYV. The CDR3 DNA reads as TGCGCCAGCAGCTTGACAGCGAGCTCCTACGAGCAGTACGTC. The chain uses TRBV5-1 and TRBJ2-7; D not resolved. In germline, CDR1 is SGHRS, CDR2 YFSETQ. This CDR3 is 14 amino acids long. Trimming pared 1 base from V and 0 bases from J, leaving 8 bases between.

This clonotype turned up a few times. The chain is built from TRBV23-1 and TRBJ2-4; no firm D call. TRBV23-1 is labeled an ORF, and its function is uncertain. V was clipped by 5 bases and J by 8 bases, with 25 bases between them. The CDR3 runs 17 residues. Here the CDR3 reads CASSIPVWPLPKDIQYF. In DNA form, the CDR3 reads TGCGCCAGCAGTATTCCCGTGTGGCCCTTGCCCAAGGACATTCAGTACTTC.

This sequence joins TRBV20-1 and TRBJ2-2; D unresolved. This CDR3 contains 12 residues. In germline, CDR1 is DFQATT, CDR2 SNEGSKA (reference sequence). With 3 bases removed from V and 4 bases from J, the gap between germline ends came to 6 bases. The chain's CDR3 is CSARQATGELFF. In DNA form, the CDR3 reads TGCAGTGCTAGGCAGGCCACCGGGGAGCTGTTTTTT.

The gene calls are TRBV30 and TRBJ2-7; D is uncertain. Germline V gene sequence: CDR1 GTSNPN, CDR2 SVGIG (reference sequence). The ends were cut back, 2 bases at V and 4 bases at J, with 6 bases in the middle. This CDR3 is 11 amino acids long. CDR3 DNA sequence: TGTGCCTGGAGTCCACAGTACGAGCAGTACTTC. It codes for CAWSPQYEQYF. Supplemented by reference TRBV30 and TRBJ2-7, the full variable domain reads SQTIHQWPATLVQPVGSPLSLECTVEGTSNPNLYWYRQAAGRGLQLLFYSVGIGQISSEVPQNLSASRPQDRQFILSSKKLLLSDSGFYLCAWSPQYEQYFGPGTRLTVT.

This chain uses TRBV7-2 with TRBJ2-3, with D hard to call. V lost 5 bases, J lost 0 bases, and 6 bases lay in between. The CDR3 runs 13 residues. Germline CDR1 is SGHTA and CDR2 is FQGNSA. The CDR3 DNA is TGTGCCAGCAGCCGAACTAGCACAGATACGCAGTATTTT. As protein: CASSRTSTDTQYF. Looking up the rest from reference TRBV7-2 and TRBJ2-3 gives the full variable domain: GAGVSQSPSNKVTEKGKDVELRCDPISGHTALYWYRQSLGQGLEFLIYFQGNSAPDKSGLPSDRFSAERTGGSVSTLTIQRTQQEDSAVYLCASSRTSTDTQYFGPGTRLTVL.